Below, 13 T cell receptor beta chains from the same sample are listed, as sequenced in a study of regulatory T cells in long-lasting Graves disease. Time point here: newly diagnosed GD, antithyroid drugs for less than 3 months. Preparation of the TCR library used RNA extracted from PBMCs. Assembly of TCR beta libraries relied on iRepertoire HTBI primers together with Arm-PCR of CDR3 regions. TCRdb reanalysed the multiplex PCR reads using MiXCR and keeps one entry per CDR3 protein. Of more than 450,000 distinct CDR3 sequences in the sample, about 17% are singletons; the top ten hold less than 15%. These same data were also listed under a study on T cells in Graves' hyperthyroidism and ophthalmopathy.

Sequenced material: peripheral blood mononuclear cells (PBMCs), taken at new diagnosis, from a patient treated with antithyroid drugs. These receptors came from a man aged 35 to 55 with Graves disease.

The chain recombines TRBV6-1 with TRBJ2-2; 8 nucleotides line up with TRBD1. CDR1 MNHNS and CDR2 SASEGT come from the germline V gene. V shed 8 bases, J shed 1 base, and the junction held 3 bases outside the gene matches. CDR3 size: 14 residues. The CDR3 DNA reads TGTGCCAGCCATGGGACAGGGAACACCGGGGAGCTGTTTTTT. Its translation: CASHGTGNTGELFF.

The gene calls are TRBV13 and TRBJ1-6; TRBD1 might be the D (6 bases). The ends were cut back, 7 bases at V and 6 bases at J, with 16 bases in the middle. Germline CDR1 reads PRHDT; CDR2 reads FYEKMQ (reference sequence). The CDR3 consists of 15 residues. CDR3 coding DNA: TGTGCCAGCAAGCCGGGACATCAGTTTAATTCACCCCTCCACTTT. This gives the protein CASKPGHQFNSPLHF.

This clonotype was seen a handful of times. V gene TRBV12-3 or TRBV12-4 combines with J gene TRBJ1-1; 12 bases are shared with TRBD1. This CDR3 is built from 15 residues. V was clipped by 4 bases and J by 5 bases; unmatched bases: 5. CDR3 loop: CASSWGQGAMTEAFF. The CDR3 bases are TGTGCCAGCAGTTGGGGACAGGGGGCGATGACTGAAGCTTTCTTT.

The table lists this clonotype with many counts. The chain employs TRBV5-1 and TRBJ2-1; no firm D call. Germline CDR1 reads SGHRS; CDR2 reads YFSETQ. The V end lost 1 base, the J end lost 0 bases, and 11 bases lay between the germline ends. This CDR3 has 16 amino acids. The CDR3 sequence: CASSLTRVSSYNEQFF. The CDR3 region has the DNA TGCGCCAGCAGCTTGACGCGTGTGAGCTCCTACAATGAGCAGTTCTTC.

This clonotype has only a few counts. The rearrangement uses TRBV6-1 and TRBJ2-7; D may be TRBD1 (6 bases). Germline V CDR1 and CDR2: MNHNS, SASEGT. Trimming took off 10 bases at V and 3 bases at J, with 13 bases between the two ends. This CDR3 has 12 amino acids. The CDR3, as DNA: TGTGCCACAGCGGTAGGGGGCTACGAGCAGTACTTC. The encoded protein is CATAVGGYEQYF.

This clonotype was recorded at least ten times. CDR3 protein: CASSPSGAGGSTDTQYF. The CDR3 nucleotides read TGTGCCAGCAGTCCCTCGGGAGCGGGAGGGAGCACAGATACGCAGTATTTT. The gene calls are TRBV6-2 or TRBV6-3 and TRBJ2-3, with 10 bases identical to TRBD2. CDR1 and CDR2 (germline): MNHEY, SVGEGT. The CDR3 runs to 17 residues. Unmatched junction bases numbered 8, after V lost 5 bases and J lost 0 bases.

This clonotype was detected ten times or more. The chain links TRBV28 to TRBJ2-5; no firm D call. The CDR3 runs 13 residues. Trimming removed 10 bases at V and 3 bases at J, with 15 bases between. Germline loops: CDR1 MDHEN, CDR2 SYDVKM. CDR3 nucleotides: TGTGCCACCCAGGTTCCTGGGGAAGAGACCCAGTACTTC. Translation gives CATQVPGEETQYF.

This clonotype was observed many times. V gene TRBV20-1 combines with J gene TRBJ2-7; 10 nucleotides line up with TRBD1. CDR1 and CDR2 (germline): DFQATT, SNEGSKA (reference sequence). V was clipped by 1 base and J by 1 base; unmatched bases: 7. The CDR3 extends over 16 amino acids. CDR3 bases: TGCAGTGCTAGAGTTGAAGACAGGGGGCTTTCCTACGAGCAGTACTTC. Protein product: CSARVEDRGLSYEQYF.

V gene TRBV28 combines with J gene TRBJ1-5; D is possibly TRBD1 (5 bases). Germline CDR1 reads MDHEN; CDR2 reads SYDVKM. The CDR3 loop spans 13 amino acids. Trimming took 8 bases from V and 0 from J, leaving 8 bases between them. The CDR3 DNA reads TGTGCCAGCGGGGGTTATAGCAATCAGCCCCAGCATTTT. This encodes CASGGYSNQPQHF.

The table lists this clonotype with many counts. The genes are TRBV5-1 and TRBJ1-5; D perhaps matches TRBD1 (6 bases). Trimming removed 2 bases from V and 2 bases from J, with 11 bases in between. Germline-derived CDR1 and CDR2 are SGHRS and YFSETQ. The CDR3 contains 15 residues. CDR3: CASSLGTNRNQPQHF. The DNA for the CDR3 is TGCGCCAGCAGCTTAGGGACAAACCGCAATCAGCCCCAGCATTTT. The whole variable domain, remainder taken from reference TRBV5-1 and TRBJ1-5, is KAGVTQTPRYLIKTRGQQVTLSCSPISGHRSVSWYQQTPGQGLQFLFEYFSETQRNKGNFPGRFSGRQFSNSRSEMNVSTLELGDSALYLCASSLGTNRNQPQHFGDGTRLSIL.

The chain recombines TRBV5-1 with TRBJ2-5; D not certain. With 0 bases removed from V and 2 bases from J, the gap between germline ends came to 5 bases. This CDR3 is built from 13 residues. Germline V gene lookup returns CDR1 SGHRS and CDR2 YFSETQ. CDR3 in amino acids: CASSLESQETQYF. CDR3 DNA sequence: TGCGCCAGCAGCTTGGAATCGCAAGAGACCCAGTACTTC.

In its sample, this clonotype was seen many times. The genes are TRBV12-3 or TRBV12-4 and TRBJ1-2; D is undetermined. This CDR3 spans 14 amino acids. With 6 bases removed from V and 4 bases from J, the gap between germline ends came to 15 bases. CDR3 loop: CASSSGEGGYGYTF. CDR3 coding DNA: TGTGCCAGCAGCTCCGGGGAGGGAGGCTATGGCTACACCTTC.

The chain links TRBV30 to TRBJ2-1; 10 positions agree with TRBD2. Per germline, CDR1 GTSNPN and CDR2 SVGIG (reference sequence). The V segment lost 3 bases and the J segment 8 bases; nucleotides outside the gene matches: 10. CDR3 length: 15 amino acids. CDR3 nucleotide sequence: TGTGCCTGGAGGGCTATCGGGACTAGCGCGGATGAGCAGTTCTTC. Translating it yields CAWRAIGTSADEQFF.